The 2 T cell receptor beta chains reported below all come from one sample, sequenced in a study of neurological immune-mediated disorders. TCRdb re-called the 5' RACE reads with MiXCR, one entry per CDR3 protein. This sample has 40,000 to 50,000 distinct CDR3 sequences, with around 2.5% found just once. The sequenced sample consisted of PBMCs. The receptors were gathered from a man aged 25-45 years with multiple sclerosis.

This clonotype occurred many times. The chain couples TRBV6-6 to TRBJ2-2; no clear D. Between the trimmed V and J ends, which lost 7 bases and 6 bases, there was a span of 15 bases. The CDR3 is 14 amino acids. From germline, CDR1 is MNHNY and CDR2 SVGAGI (reference sequence). CDR3 coding DNA: TGTGCCAGCAATCTCATAGAAGGCCCCGGGGAGCTGTTTTTT. It yields the protein CASNLIEGPGELFF.

Many counts were recorded for this clonotype. The chain recombines TRBV29-1 with TRBJ1-6, with D tentatively TRBD1 (5 bases). With 8 bases removed from V and 7 bases from J, the gap between germline ends came to 9 bases. Germline CDR1 SQVTM, CDR2 ANQGSEA. There are 11 residues in the CDR3. The CDR3 reads CSSWDNSPLHF. CDR3 DNA sequence: TGCAGCTCTTGGGACAATTCACCCCTCCACTTT.